These T cell receptor beta chains were read from a single sample in a study of control samples from healthy donors and cancer patients. Generated by immunoSEQ multiplex PCR, the TCRdb table keeps only in-frame clones and is missing some. The data hold around 100,000 clones, with around nine tenths observed a single time. Input material: blood. The receptors originated from a man aged 25 to 40 in good health. CDR3s include the opening cysteine and the closing phenylalanine or tryptophan. Fields, in order: CDR3 DNA, CDR3 protein, V gene, D gene, J gene, clone size. D genes are given only for firm matches. Clone size is shown for a subset of rows, as once, few, many or a class of expanded clone.

cdr3_nt: TGTGCCTGGAGTGTGGCCCAGATTTATAGCAATCAGCCCCAGCATTTT
cdr3_aa: CAWSVAQIYSNQPQHF
v_call: TRBV30
d_call: -
j_call: TRBJ1-5
clone_size: -

cdr3_nt: TGTGCCAGTCAATCCCCAAATGTGGAGCAGTACTTC
cdr3_aa: CASQSPNVEQYF
v_call: TRBV19
d_call: -
j_call: TRBJ2-7
clone_size: once

cdr3_nt: TGTGCCACCAGCAGGGGGACAGACAATCAGCCCCAGCATTTT
cdr3_aa: CATSRGTDNQPQHF
v_call: TRBV15
d_call: TRBD1
j_call: TRBJ1-5
clone_size: -

cdr3_nt: TGTGCCAGCAGCCAAGTAGGACGGGGCGCAACTAATGAAAAACTGTTTTTT
cdr3_aa: CASSQVGRGATNEKLFF
v_call: TRBV3-1/TRBV3-2
d_call: -
j_call: TRBJ1-4
clone_size: -

cdr3_nt: TGTGCCAGCAGTGAAGGGCAGGGTGGGAATTCACCCCTCCACTTT
cdr3_aa: CASSEGQGGNSPLHF
v_call: TRBV2
d_call: -
j_call: TRBJ1-6
clone_size: -

cdr3_nt: TGTGCCAGCAGCACCGGGCTCAATTCACCCCTCCACTTT
cdr3_aa: CASSTGLNSPLHF
v_call: TRBV7-7
d_call: -
j_call: TRBJ1-6
clone_size: -

cdr3_nt: TGTGCCAGTAGTTCACAGCGGGAGGGCCGCGATGAGCAGTTCTTC
cdr3_aa: CASSSQREGRDEQFF
v_call: TRBV19
d_call: TRBD2
j_call: TRBJ2-1
clone_size: few

cdr3_nt: TGTGCCAGCAGGGCCGGGACCCCAAAGGGAAATGAGCAGTTCTTC
cdr3_aa: CASRAGTPKGNEQFF
v_call: TRBV2
d_call: -
j_call: TRBJ2-1
clone_size: few

cdr3_nt: TGTGCCAGCAGCTTAGTAGCAGGGGGTAGGAACACTGAAGCTTTCTTT
cdr3_aa: CASSLVAGGRNTEAFF
v_call: TRBV7-9
d_call: TRBD1
j_call: TRBJ1-1
clone_size: -

cdr3_nt: TGTGCCACCAGTAGTACAGGGGGGGGTAGTGAGAATCAGCCCCAGCATTTT
cdr3_aa: CATSSTGGGSENQPQHF
v_call: TRBV24-1
d_call: TRBD1
j_call: TRBJ1-5
clone_size: -

cdr3_nt: TGTGCCAGCAGCTTAGGAGGGGCAAGAATGAACACTGAAGCTTTCTTT
cdr3_aa: CASSLGGARMNTEAFF
v_call: TRBV7-2
d_call: -
j_call: TRBJ1-1
clone_size: -

cdr3_nt: TGTGCCAGCAGCCCGCAAGCCGGGACTAGCGGCTACAATGAGCAGTTCTTC
cdr3_aa: CASSPQAGTSGYNEQFF
v_call: TRBV7-2
d_call: TRBD2
j_call: TRBJ2-1
clone_size: -

cdr3_nt: TGTGCCAGTAGTATATCTCCAGGGTTTATGGCTTTCTTT
cdr3_aa: CASSISPGFMAFF
v_call: TRBV19
d_call: -
j_call: TRBJ1-1
clone_size: -

cdr3_nt: TGTGCCAGCAGGACGGACAGGGGGCAGGGGACCCAGTACTTC
cdr3_aa: CASRTDRGQGTQYF
v_call: TRBV2
d_call: TRBD1
j_call: TRBJ2-5
clone_size: -

cdr3_nt: TGTGCCAGCAGCTTGGACGCGACCCTGGTAGGGAACACTGAAGCTTTCTTT
cdr3_aa: CASSLDATLVGNTEAFF
v_call: TRBV5-5
d_call: -
j_call: TRBJ1-1
clone_size: -

cdr3_nt: TGCAGCTTCCAGGGGGGCGATTCAAGTGGCTACACCTTC
cdr3_aa: CSFQGGDSSGYTF
v_call: TRBV29-1
d_call: TRBD1
j_call: TRBJ1-2
clone_size: -

cdr3_nt: TGTGCCAGCAGCTTAGCAGCCCAGCTGGACACCATATATTTT
cdr3_aa: CASSLAAQLDTIYF
v_call: TRBV7-2
d_call: -
j_call: TRBJ1-3
clone_size: -

cdr3_nt: TGTGCCTGGGGTGGGGGGGGCCACGAGCAGTACTTC
cdr3_aa: CAWGGGGHEQYF
v_call: TRBV30
d_call: -
j_call: TRBJ2-7
clone_size: -

cdr3_nt: TGTGCCAGCAGCCTGACAGGGACAGACTACGAGCAGTACTTC
cdr3_aa: CASSLTGTDYEQYF
v_call: TRBV6-5
d_call: TRBD1
j_call: TRBJ2-7
clone_size: once

cdr3_nt: TGTGCCAGTAGTCGGCCGCCACAAGAGACCCAGTACTTC
cdr3_aa: CASSRPPQETQYF
v_call: TRBV19
d_call: -
j_call: TRBJ2-5
clone_size: once